The 17 T cell receptor beta chains in this list originate from one sample, sequenced in a study of cytotoxic CD8 clonotypes in ibrutinib-treated CLL. Some clones are missing from TCRdb's copy, which holds only in-frame ones; the method was immunoSEQ multiplex PCR. The repertoire holds tens of thousands of clones, with 45% to 50% as singletons. The source material was PBMCs, sampled before ibrutinib treatment. Every receptor here comes from a human donor with chronic lymphocytic leukemia.

In regard to this clone: The germline gene is not matched at one end of the junction; a read error may be the cause. This chain uses TRBV7-7 with TRBJ2-1; 8 bases are shared with TRBD2. Germline CDR1 and CDR2: SSHAT and FNYEAQ (reference sequence). The CDR3 loop spans 14 amino acids. The CDR3 nucleotides read TGTGCTAGCAGCCCCCGGGAGGGGCAGGGTGAGCAGTTCTTC. Residues: CASSPREGQGEQFF.

In regard to this clone: Likely a read error: the CDR3 ends without its conserved phenylalanine or tryptophan. The DNA is omitted, as the CDR3 cannot be located on it reliably, and the CDR3 follows TCRdb's listing. The chain uses TRBV25-1 and TRBJ1-1. Germline V lookup: CDR1 MGHDK, CDR2 SYGVNS. The CDR3 sequence runs 12 residues, both termini included. CDR3 sequence reads: CASRAKITLKLS.

This clone was seen more than once but under ten times. CDR3 nucleotides: TGTGCCAGCCGGGGGCTTGAGGAGCAGTTCTTC. As protein: CASRGLEEQFF. This chain links TRBV2 with TRBJ2-1, with D perhaps matching TRBD1 or TRBD2 (6 bases each). The CDR3 runs 11 residues. V shed 8 bases and J shed 10 bases, with 12 bases lying between them. Germline V gene sequence: CDR1 SNHLY, CDR2 FYNNEI. The full variable domain, completed using reference TRBV2 and TRBJ2-1, is EPEVTQTPSHQVTQMGQEVILRCVPISNHLYFYWYRQILGQKVEFLVSFYNNEISEKSEIFDDQFSVERPDGSNFTLKIRSTKLEDSAMYFCASRGLEEQFFGPGTRLTVL.

This chain joins TRBV9 and TRBJ1-4, with 7 bases identical to TRBD1. Germline V lookup: CDR1 SGDLS, CDR2 YYNGEE. After removal of 3 bases from V and 7 bases from J, the junction contained 9 bases not matched to a gene. The CDR3 is 15 amino acids. This CDR3 is CASSGRQGVGEKLFF. DNA of the CDR3: TGTGCCAGCAGCGGAAGACAGGGCGTCGGTGAAAAACTGTTTTTT. The whole variable domain, remainder taken from reference TRBV9 and TRBJ1-4, is DSGVTQTPKHLITATGQRVTLRCSPRSGDLSVYWYQQSLDQGLQFLIQYYNGEERAKGNILERFSAQQFPDLHSELNLSSLELGDSALYFCASSGRQGVGEKLFFGSGTQLSVL.

This chain uses TRBV30 with TRBJ1-3, with a tentative D call TRBD1 (5 bases). This CDR3 comprises 18 residues. Per the germline V gene, CDR1 is GTSNPN and CDR2 is SVGIG (reference sequence). The ends were cut back, 0 bases at V and 2 bases at J, with 20 bases in the middle. In nucleotides, the CDR3 is TGTGCCTGGAGTGTATTAAGGGGCGCTTGGTTTGCTGGAAACACCATATATTTT. Its protein is CAWSVLRGAWFAGNTIYF.

V is TRBV7-8 and J is TRBJ2-1; the D call may be TRBD1 or TRBD2 (5 bases each). Germline CDR1 is SGHVS and CDR2 is FQNEAQ. The V gene lost 1 base and the J gene lost 7 bases, with 11 bases spanning the gap. This CDR3 region has 14 residues. The CDR3 coding sequence is TGTGCCAGCAGCTTAGACGGGGCAGGGAATGAGCAGTTCTTC. Its translation is CASSLDGAGNEQFF.

This sequence joins TRBV7-6 and TRBJ2-7, with D tentatively TRBD1 (5 bases). This CDR3 is 14 amino acids long. V was pared by 5 bases and J by 0 bases, with 11 bases between. The germline gives CDR1 SGHVS, CDR2 FNYEAQ. CDR3 bases: TGTGCCAGCAGCCCGCGACAGACCTCCTACGAGCAGTACTTC. Residues: CASSPRQTSYEQYF. Complete variable domain (other parts from reference TRBV7-6 and TRBJ2-7): GAGVSQSPRYKVTKRGQDVALRCDPISGHVSLYWYRQALGQGPEFLTYFNYEAQQDKSGLPNDRFSAERPEGSISTLTIQRTEQRDSAMYRCASSPRQTSYEQYFGPGTRLTVT.

CDR3 bases: TGTGCCAGCAGCCAAGGGGCGGATGAGCAGTTCTTC. This gives the protein CASSQGADEQFF. This rearrangement joins TRBV11-2 to TRBJ2-1; a possible D gene is TRBD1 (5 bases). This CDR3 has 12 amino acids. Deletions cut 5 bases from V and 8 bases from J, with 10 bases between. Germline-derived CDR1 and CDR2 are SGHAT and FQNNGV.

The rearrangement uses TRBV6-6 and TRBJ2-5; 11 positions match TRBD2. The CDR3 sequence is 14 residues long. Germline V CDR1 and CDR2: MNHNY, SVGAGI (reference sequence). The ends lost 9 bases at V and 2 bases at J; junction bases unmatched: 5. CDR3 protein: CASRLAGTQETQYF. In DNA form, the CDR3 reads TGTGCCAGTCGACTAGCGGGGACGCAAGAGACCCAGTACTTC.

The genes are TRBV4-2 and TRBJ2-5; 7 nucleotides match TRBD2. From germline, CDR1 is LGHNA and CDR2 YNFKEQ. The CDR3 is made up of 15 amino acids. The V gene end was trimmed by 5 bases and the J gene end by 1 base; junction bases not matched to a gene: 7. CDR3 residues: CASSTMGGGQETQYF. In DNA, the CDR3 is TGTGCCAGCAGCACAATGGGGGGGGGCCAAGAGACCCAGTACTTC.

This clone occurred a few times. The gene calls are TRBV27 and TRBJ2-1; no definite D call. Germline CDR1 and CDR2: MNHEY and SMNVEV (reference sequence). CDR3 size: 15 residues. V was clipped by 3 bases and J by 0 bases, with 9 bases between them. CDR3 protein: CASSFDFTSYNEQFF. CDR3 nucleotides: TGTGCCAGCAGTTTTGACTTCACCTCCTACAATGAGCAGTTCTTC.

The sample holds a few counts of this clone. The rearrangement joins TRBV7-2 to TRBJ2-2; no firm D call. Germline CDR1 is SGHTA and CDR2 is FQGNSA. The CDR3 runs to 13 residues. The V end lost 5 bases, the J end lost 7 bases, and 11 bases lay between the germline ends. The CDR3 nucleotides are TGTGCCAGCAGCCCTACTTCGGTCGGGGAGCTGTTTTTT. Encoded protein: CASSPTSVGELFF.

This clone has more than one count but fewer than ten. This sequence joins TRBV7-6 and TRBJ1-6, with D maybe TRBD1 (5 bases). With 3 bases removed from V and 5 bases from J, the gap between germline ends came to 14 bases. The CDR3 consists of 16 residues. Germline CDR1 SGHVS, CDR2 FNYEAQ. The CDR3 region has the DNA TGTGCCAGCAGCTTCGCTGGGGGGTTGAATAATTCACCCCTCCACTTT. It translates to CASSFAGGLNNSPLHF.

The chain links TRBV11-2 to TRBJ2-5; unclear D gene. The CDR3 totals 13 residues. From germline, CDR1 is SGHAT and CDR2 FQNNGV. V lost 1 base and J 5 bases, leaving 8 bases between the germline ends. The chain's CDR3 is CASSLVHRETQYF. In DNA, the CDR3 is TGTGCCAGCAGCTTAGTACATCGGGAGACCCAGTACTTC.

This chain uses TRBV5-1 with TRBJ2-3, with a possible D match to TRBD1 (6 bases). Germline V lookup: CDR1 SGHRS, CDR2 YFSETQ. This CDR3 is built from 16 residues. V lost 4 bases, J lost 3 bases, and 18 bases lay in between. CDR3 in amino acids: CASSDGTYQGTDTQYF. The CDR3, as DNA: TGCGCCAGCAGCGACGGGACCTACCAGGGGACAGATACGCAGTATTTT.

V is TRBV12-5 and J is TRBJ2-2, with D unresolved. V lost 6 bases, J lost 6 bases, and 14 bases lay in between. Germline V gives CDR1 LGHNT, CDR2 FRNRAP. This CDR3 spans 14 amino acids. The chain's CDR3 is CASGPAQHAGELFF. The CDR3 DNA is TGTGCTAGTGGCCCGGCCCAGCATGCCGGGGAGCTGTTTTTT.

V usage is TRBV5-6 and J usage is TRBJ1-1; possible D gene TRBD1, 6 bases. CDR3 length: 12 amino acids. V lost 3 bases to trimming and J lost 7 bases, with 10 bases between them. Germline assignment: CDR1 SGHDT and CDR2 YYEEEE. For the CDR3, the DNA is TGTGCCAGCAGCTCGCGGGACATTGAAGCTTTCTTT. This sequence encodes CASSSRDIEAFF.